Listed here are 9 T cell receptor beta chains from one sample, sequenced in a study of tumor-infiltrating lymphocytes in primary liver carcinoma. The blood RNA (from unsorted whole blood) was obtained, and germline DNA was also extracted. Synthesis of TCR beta cDNA was carried out from about 0.55 ug total RNA with a constant-region primer. Three nested multiplex PCR rounds, a slightly modified ARM-PCR, produced the libraries for TCR beta. It was with TRBV1-TRBV30 forward primers and a C-beta reverse primer that the first two PCR rounds were run, at approximately 10 cycles each. TCRdb processed the multiplex PCR reads anew with MiXCR; each CDR3 protein has one entry. The sample has about 330,000 distinct CDR3 sequences, approximately 65% seen once. Material: peripheral blood. These receptors came from a man in his forties with primary liver carcinoma and hepatitis B virus infection.

The chain combines TRBV4-3 with TRBJ2-3; D is tentatively TRBD1 or TRBD2 (5 bases each). The CDR3 is 16 residues long. V gave up 0 bases and J gave up 2 bases, with 12 bases separating them. CDR1 and CDR2 (germline): LGHNA, YSLEER. This CDR3 reads CASSQEPRGITDTQYF. CDR3 DNA sequence: TGCGCCAGCAGCCAAGAACCTCGGGGCATCACAGATACGCAGTATTTT.

This clonotype has only a few counts. V is TRBV4-1 and J is TRBJ2-2, with TRBD1 as a possible D gene (5 bases). Deletions cut 1 base from V and 6 bases from J, with 9 bases between. Germline lookup yields CDR1 MGHRA and CDR2 YSYEKL. CDR3 size: 14 residues. The chain's CDR3 is CASSQGPRAGELFF. CDR3 DNA sequence: TGCGCCAGCAGCCAAGGGCCCAGGGCCGGGGAGCTGTTTTTT.

In its sample, this clonotype was seen a few times. The chain links TRBV19 to TRBJ2-1; 12 nucleotides match TRBD2. The V and J ends lost 5 bases and 2 bases, in that order; junction bases with no gene match: 1. This CDR3 contains 15 residues. Germline assignment: CDR1 LNHDA and CDR2 SQIVND (reference sequence). The CDR3 sequence is CASSGTSGPYNEQFF. The CDR3 DNA sequence: TGTGCCAGTAGTGGGACTAGCGGGCCCTACAATGAGCAGTTCTTC.

The chain uses TRBV5-6 and TRBJ2-7; D perhaps matches TRBD1 (7 bases). Trimming took off 2 bases at V and 0 bases at J, with 12 bases between the two ends. The CDR3 is 15 residues long. From germline, CDR1 is SGHDT and CDR2 YYEEEE. CDR3 in amino acids: CASSFGGQSSYEQYF. The CDR3, as DNA: TGTGCCAGCAGCTTCGGGGGACAGAGCTCCTACGAGCAGTACTTC. Full variable domain (outside the CDR3, taken from reference TRBV5-6 and TRBJ2-7): DAGVTQSPTHLIKTRGQQVTLRCSPKSGHDTVSWYQQALGQGPQFIFQYYEEEERQRGNFPDRFSGHQFPNYSSELNVNALLLGDSALYLCASSFGGQSSYEQYFGPGTRLTVT.

This clonotype came up once. This sequence may be a read error, since a much larger clone differs from it by one base. Here the CDR3 omits its conserved ending phenylalanine or tryptophan, so a read error is the likely source. V is TRBV4-2 and J is TRBJ2-5; D is possibly TRBD1 (5 bases). The ends were cut back, 3 bases at V and 4 bases at J, with 6 bases in the middle. There are 12 residues in the CDR3. Germline CDR1 reads LGHNA; CDR2 reads YNFKEQ. CDR3 in DNA: TGTGCCAGCAGCCAGACAGCAGAGACCCAGTACCTC. It yields the protein CASSQTAETQYL.

This clonotype was recorded many times. V and J are TRBV4-1 and TRBJ2-7; the match to TRBD2 covers 7 bases. The CDR3 has 15 amino acids. Trimming cost V 0 bases and J 2 bases; bases outside gene matches: 4. Germline V gene lookup returns CDR1 MGHRA and CDR2 YSYEKL. The CDR3 DNA is TGCGCCAGCAGCCAAGAGGCTAGCGGCCCCTACGAGCAGTACTTC. Residues: CASSQEASGPYEQYF.

As concerns this clonotype: A much larger clone differs from this one at a single base, so this may be a read error. V and J are TRBV5-1 and TRBJ2-7, with D perhaps TRBD1 (5 bases). CDR3 length: 18 amino acids. Germline CDR1 SGHRS, CDR2 YFSETQ. With 6 bases removed from V and 7 bases from J, the gap between germline ends came to 32 bases. DNA for the CDR3: TGCGCCAGCACCTCGTCACGGAGCCTCCGACAGTTCGGTGGGGAGCAGTACTTC. Translated, it gives CASTSSRSLRQFGGEQYF. Full variable domain (remainder filled in from reference TRBV5-1 and TRBJ2-7): KAGVTQTPRYLIKTRGQQVTLSCSPISGHRSVSWYQQTPGQGLQFLFEYFSETQRNKGNFPGRFSGRQFSNSRSEMNVSTLELGDSALYLCASTSSRSLRQFGGEQYFGPGTRLTVT.

As regards this clonotype: The CDR3 end shows no conserved phenylalanine or tryptophan, and so a read error is likely. The V and J genes are TRBV7-9 and TRBJ1-1; D may be TRBD1 (6 bases). The V end lost 5 bases, the J end lost 3 bases, and 10 bases lay between the germline ends. Germline-derived CDR1 and CDR2 are SEHNR and FQNEAQ (reference sequence). The CDR3 has 13 amino acids. CDR3 protein: CASSTGLYTEAFV. CDR3 nucleotides: TGTGCCAGCAGCACAGGGTTGTACACTGAAGCTTTCGTT.

This clonotype occurred many times. The J gene is TRBJ1-5, the V gene TRBV5-4; D is possibly TRBD1 (6 bases). Germline loops: CDR1 SGHNT, CDR2 YYREEE (reference sequence). This CDR3 has 15 amino acids. The V and J ends lost 0 bases and 6 bases respectively, with 13 bases between them. This chain's CDR3 is CASSLGGGEGQPQHF. For the CDR3, the DNA is TGTGCCAGCAGCTTGGGAGGGGGTGAAGGTCAGCCCCAGCATTTT.